This is a list of T cell receptor beta chains from one sample in a study of blood T cell repertoires in COVID-19. Libraries were prepared by immunoSEQ multiplex PCR; TCRdb keeps only in-frame clonotypes and omits some of them. The table includes 100,000 to 150,000 clones, 86% detected once. Input material: peripheral blood. Receptor source: a human donor in a cohort sampled during active COVID-19. The CDR3 runs from the conserved cysteine through the conserved F or W. D genes are given only for firm matches.

d_call j_call cdr3_length v_call cdr3_aa
. TRBJ1-4 16 TRBV7-6 CASSSRSGATNEKLFF
. TRBJ2-5 15 TRBV7-2 CASSPSRDKGETQYF
. TRBJ1-2 16 TRBV4-3 CASSQDPGVRHDGYTF
. TRBJ2-4 16 TRBV7-2 CASSLDPPRAKNIQYF
TRBD1 TRBJ1-1 15 TRBV7-2 CASSYRDSRNTEAFF
. TRBJ2-5 13 TRBV9 CASSQTSWETQYF
TRBD1 TRBJ2-2 19 TRBV6-4 CASKFRTGAFHPGTGELFF
TRBD2 TRBJ2-7 15 TRBV18 CASSPPGLAAYEQYF
TRBD1 TRBJ2-7 15 TRBV28 CASSHGQGRGYEQYF
TRBD2 TRBJ2-7 17 TRBV18 CASSPGNLAGIGYEQYF